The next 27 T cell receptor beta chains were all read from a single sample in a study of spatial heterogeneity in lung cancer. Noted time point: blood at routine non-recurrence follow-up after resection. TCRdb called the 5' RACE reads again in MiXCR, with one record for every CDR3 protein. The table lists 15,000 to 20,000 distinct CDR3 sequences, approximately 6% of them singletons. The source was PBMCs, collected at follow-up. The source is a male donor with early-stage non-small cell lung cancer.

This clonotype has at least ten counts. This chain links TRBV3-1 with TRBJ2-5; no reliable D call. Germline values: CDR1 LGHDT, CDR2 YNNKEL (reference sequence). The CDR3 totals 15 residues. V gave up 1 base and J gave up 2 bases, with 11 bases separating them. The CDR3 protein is CASSQGGTAQETQYF. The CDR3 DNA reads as TGTGCCAGCAGCCAAGGGGGTACCGCGCAAGAGACCCAGTACTTC.

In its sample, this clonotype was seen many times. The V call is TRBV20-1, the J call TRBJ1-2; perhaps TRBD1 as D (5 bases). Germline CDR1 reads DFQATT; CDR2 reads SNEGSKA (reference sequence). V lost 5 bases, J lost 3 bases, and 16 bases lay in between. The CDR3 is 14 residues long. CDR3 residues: CSAVFLGGDYGYTF. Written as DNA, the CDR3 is TGCAGTGCTGTTTTTTTGGGAGGGGACTATGGCTACACCTTC.

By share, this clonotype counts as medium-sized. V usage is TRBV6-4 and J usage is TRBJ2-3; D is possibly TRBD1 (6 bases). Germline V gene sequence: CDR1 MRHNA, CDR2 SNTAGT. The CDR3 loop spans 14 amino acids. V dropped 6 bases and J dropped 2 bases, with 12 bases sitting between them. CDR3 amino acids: CASRPQGDTDTQYF. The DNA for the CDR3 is TGTGCCAGCAGGCCACAGGGTGACACAGATACGCAGTATTTT.

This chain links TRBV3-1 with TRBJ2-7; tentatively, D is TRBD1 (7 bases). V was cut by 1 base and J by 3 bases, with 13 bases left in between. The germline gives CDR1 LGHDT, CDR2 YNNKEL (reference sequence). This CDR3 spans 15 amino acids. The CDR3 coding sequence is TGTGCCAGCAGCCAAGTCTTCCAGGGGGGCTACGAGCAGTACTTC. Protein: CASSQVFQGGYEQYF.

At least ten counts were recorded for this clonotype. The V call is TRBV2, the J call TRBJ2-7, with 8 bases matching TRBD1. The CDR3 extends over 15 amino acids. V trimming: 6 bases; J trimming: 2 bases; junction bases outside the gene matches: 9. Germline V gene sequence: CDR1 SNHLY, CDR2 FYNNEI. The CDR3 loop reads CASSRRQGQAYEQYF. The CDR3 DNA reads TGTGCCAGCAGCCGACGACAGGGGCAGGCCTACGAGCAGTACTTC.

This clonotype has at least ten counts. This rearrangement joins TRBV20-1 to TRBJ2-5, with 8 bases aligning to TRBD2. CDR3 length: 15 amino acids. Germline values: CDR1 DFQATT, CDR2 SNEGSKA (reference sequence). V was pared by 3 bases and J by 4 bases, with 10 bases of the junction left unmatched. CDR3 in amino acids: CSASSAGAPGETQYF. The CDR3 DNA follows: TGCAGTGCTAGTTCAGCGGGAGCCCCAGGAGAGACCCAGTACTTC.

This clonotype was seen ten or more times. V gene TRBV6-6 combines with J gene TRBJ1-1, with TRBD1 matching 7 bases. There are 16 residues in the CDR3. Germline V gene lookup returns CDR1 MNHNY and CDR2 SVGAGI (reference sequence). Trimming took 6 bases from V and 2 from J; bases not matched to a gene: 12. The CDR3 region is CASSPTAGTANTEAFF. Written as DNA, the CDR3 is TGTGCCAGCAGCCCAACCGCCGGGACAGCCAACACTGAAGCTTTCTTT.

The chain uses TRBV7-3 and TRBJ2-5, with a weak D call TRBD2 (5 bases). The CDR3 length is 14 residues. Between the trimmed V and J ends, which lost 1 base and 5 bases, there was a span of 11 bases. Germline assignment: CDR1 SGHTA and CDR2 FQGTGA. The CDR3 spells CASSLMGPGETQYF. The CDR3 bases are TGTGCCAGCAGCTTAATGGGCCCGGGGGAGACCCAGTACTTC.

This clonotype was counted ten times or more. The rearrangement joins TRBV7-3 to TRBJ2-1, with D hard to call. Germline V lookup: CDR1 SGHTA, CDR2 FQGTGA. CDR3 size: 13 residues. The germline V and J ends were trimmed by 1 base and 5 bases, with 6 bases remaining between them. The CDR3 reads CASSLNTHNEQFF. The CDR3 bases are TGTGCCAGCAGCTTAAATACCCACAATGAGCAGTTCTTC. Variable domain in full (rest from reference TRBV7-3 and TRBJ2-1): GAGVSQTPSNKVTEKGKYVELRCDPISGHTALYWYRQSLGQGPEFLIYFQGTGAADDSGLPNDRFFAVRPEGSVSTLKIQRTERGDSAVYLCASSLNTHNEQFFGPGTRLTVL.

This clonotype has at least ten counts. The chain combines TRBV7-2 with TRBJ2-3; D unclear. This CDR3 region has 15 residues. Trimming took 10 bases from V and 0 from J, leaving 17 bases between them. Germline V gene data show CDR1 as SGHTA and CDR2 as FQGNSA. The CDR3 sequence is CATANPSGSTDTQYF. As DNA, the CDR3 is TGTGCCACCGCAAACCCCAGTGGGAGCACAGATACGCAGTATTTT.

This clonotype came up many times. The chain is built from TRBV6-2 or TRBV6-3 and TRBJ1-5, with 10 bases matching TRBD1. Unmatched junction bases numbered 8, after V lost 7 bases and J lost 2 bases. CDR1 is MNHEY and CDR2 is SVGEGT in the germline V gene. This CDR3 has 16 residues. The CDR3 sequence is CASTPGGTGGNQPQHF. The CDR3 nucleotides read TGTGCCAGCACCCCCGGGGGGACAGGGGGCAATCAGCCCCAGCATTTT.

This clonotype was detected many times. CDR3 protein: CASSLSYYEQYF. The CDR3 DNA sequence: TGTGCCAGCAGCTTAAGTTACTACGAGCAGTACTTC. The rearrangement links TRBV7-2 to TRBJ2-7; D is undetermined. The CDR3 consists of 12 residues. The V gene's germline CDR1 is SGHTA and CDR2 FQGNSA. The ends were cut back, 2 bases at V and 3 bases at J, with 5 bases in the middle. Full variable domain (missing parts from reference TRBV7-2 and TRBJ2-7): GAGVSQSPSNKVTEKGKDVELRCDPISGHTALYWYRQSLGQGLEFLIYFQGNSAPDKSGLPSDRFSAERTGGSVSTLTIQRTQQEDSAVYLCASSLSYYEQYFGPGTRLTVT.

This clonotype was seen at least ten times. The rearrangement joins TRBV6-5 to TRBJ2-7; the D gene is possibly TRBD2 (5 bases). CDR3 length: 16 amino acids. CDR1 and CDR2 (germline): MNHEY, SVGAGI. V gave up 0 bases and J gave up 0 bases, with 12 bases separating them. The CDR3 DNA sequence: TGTGCCAGCAGTTACTCCTTGTCCGGGGTCTCCTACGAGCAGTACTTC. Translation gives CASSYSLSGVSYEQYF.

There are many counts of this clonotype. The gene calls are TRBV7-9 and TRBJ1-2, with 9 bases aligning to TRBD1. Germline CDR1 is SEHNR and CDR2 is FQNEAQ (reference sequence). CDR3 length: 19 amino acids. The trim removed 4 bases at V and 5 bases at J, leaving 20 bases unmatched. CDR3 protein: CASSSYRDRASERGYGYTF. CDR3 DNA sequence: TGTGCCAGCAGCTCATACCGGGACAGGGCCTCCGAGAGAGGTTATGGCTACACCTTC.

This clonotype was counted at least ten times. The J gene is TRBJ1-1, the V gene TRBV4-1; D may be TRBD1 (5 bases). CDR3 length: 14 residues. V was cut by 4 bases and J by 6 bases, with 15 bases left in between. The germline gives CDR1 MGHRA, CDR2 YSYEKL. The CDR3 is CASSPTGRKSEAFF. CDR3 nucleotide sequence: TGCGCCAGCAGCCCAACAGGACGGAAGTCTGAAGCTTTCTTT.

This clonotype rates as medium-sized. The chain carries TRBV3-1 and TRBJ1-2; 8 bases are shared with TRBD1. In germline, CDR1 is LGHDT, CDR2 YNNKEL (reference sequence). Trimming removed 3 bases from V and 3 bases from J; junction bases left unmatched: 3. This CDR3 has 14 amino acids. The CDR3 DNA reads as TGTGCCAGCAGCCATTCGGACAGGGACTATGGCTACACCTTC. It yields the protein CASSHSDRDYGYTF.

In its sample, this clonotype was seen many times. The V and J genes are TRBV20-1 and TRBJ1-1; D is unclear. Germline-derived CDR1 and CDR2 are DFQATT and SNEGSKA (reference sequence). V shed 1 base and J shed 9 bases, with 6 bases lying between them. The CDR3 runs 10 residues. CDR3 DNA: TGCAGTGCTAGAGTGGGGAAAGCTTTCTTT. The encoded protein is CSARVGKAFF.

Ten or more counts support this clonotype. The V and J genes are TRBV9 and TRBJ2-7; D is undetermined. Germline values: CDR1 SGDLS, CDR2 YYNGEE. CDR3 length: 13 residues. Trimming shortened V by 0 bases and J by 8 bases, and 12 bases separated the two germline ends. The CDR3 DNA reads TGTGCCAGCAGCGTAGCTGGGTCCGGCCAGCAGTACTTC. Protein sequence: CASSVAGSGQQYF.

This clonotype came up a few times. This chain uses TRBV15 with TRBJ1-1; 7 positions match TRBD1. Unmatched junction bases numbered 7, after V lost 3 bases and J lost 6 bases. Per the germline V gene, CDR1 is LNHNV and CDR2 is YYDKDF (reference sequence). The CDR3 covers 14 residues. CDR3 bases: TGTGCCACCAGCAGTGGGACAGCCTATTCTGAAGCTTTCTTT. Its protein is CATSSGTAYSEAFF. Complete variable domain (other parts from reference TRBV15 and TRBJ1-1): DAMVIQNPRYQVTQFGKPVTLSCSQTLNHNVMYWYQQKSSQAPKLLFHYYDKDFNNEADTPDNFQSRRPNTSFCFLDIRSPGLGDTAMYLCATSSGTAYSEAFFGQGTRLTVV.

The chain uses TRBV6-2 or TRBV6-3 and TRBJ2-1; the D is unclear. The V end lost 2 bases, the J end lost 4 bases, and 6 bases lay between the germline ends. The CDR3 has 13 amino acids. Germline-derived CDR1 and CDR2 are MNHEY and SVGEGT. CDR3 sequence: CASSYPTYNEQFF. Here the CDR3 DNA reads TGTGCCAGCAGTTACCCTACGTACAATGAGCAGTTCTTC.

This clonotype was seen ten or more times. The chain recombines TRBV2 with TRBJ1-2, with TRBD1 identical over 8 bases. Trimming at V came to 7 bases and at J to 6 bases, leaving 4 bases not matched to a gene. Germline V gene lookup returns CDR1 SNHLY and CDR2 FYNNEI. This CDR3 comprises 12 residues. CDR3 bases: TGTGCCAGCACCCGGACAGGGCATGGCTACACCTTC. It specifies CASTRTGHGYTF.

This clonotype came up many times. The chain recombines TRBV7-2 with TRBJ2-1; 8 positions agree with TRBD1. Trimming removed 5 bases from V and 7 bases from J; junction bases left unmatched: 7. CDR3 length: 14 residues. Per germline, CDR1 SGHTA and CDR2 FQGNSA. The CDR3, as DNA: TGTGCCAGCAGCCTATTACAGGGGGAAAATGAGCAGTTCTTC. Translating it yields CASSLLQGENEQFF.

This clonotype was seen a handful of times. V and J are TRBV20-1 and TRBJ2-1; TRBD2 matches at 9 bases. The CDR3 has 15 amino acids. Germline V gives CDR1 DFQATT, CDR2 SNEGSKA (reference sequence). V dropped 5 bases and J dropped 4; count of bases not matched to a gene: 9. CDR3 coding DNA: TGCAGTGCTCCTAGCGGGATGGATTCTTACAATGAGCAGTTCTTC. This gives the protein CSAPSGMDSYNEQFF.

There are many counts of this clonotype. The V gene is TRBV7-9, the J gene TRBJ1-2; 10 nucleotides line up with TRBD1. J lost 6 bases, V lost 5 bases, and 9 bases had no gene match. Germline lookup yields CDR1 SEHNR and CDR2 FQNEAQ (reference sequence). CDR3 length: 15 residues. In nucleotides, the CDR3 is TGTGCCAGCAGCCAACGTGACAGGGGGCTCGATGGCTACACCTTC. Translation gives CASSQRDRGLDGYTF.

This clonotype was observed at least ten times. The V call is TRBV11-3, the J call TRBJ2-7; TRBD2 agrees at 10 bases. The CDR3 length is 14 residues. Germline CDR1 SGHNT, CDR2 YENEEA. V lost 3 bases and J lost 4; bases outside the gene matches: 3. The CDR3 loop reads CASSLGLACYEQYF. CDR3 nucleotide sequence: TGTGCCAGCAGCTTGGGACTAGCGTGTTACGAGCAGTACTTC.

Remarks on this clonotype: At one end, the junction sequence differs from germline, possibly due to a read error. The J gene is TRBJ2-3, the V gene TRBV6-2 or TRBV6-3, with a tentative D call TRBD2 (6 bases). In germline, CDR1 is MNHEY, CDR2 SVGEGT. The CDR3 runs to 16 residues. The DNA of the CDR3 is TGTGCCACCAGTCTCGACCGGGACTCTCACACAGATACGCAGTATTTT. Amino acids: CATSLDRDSHTDTQYF.

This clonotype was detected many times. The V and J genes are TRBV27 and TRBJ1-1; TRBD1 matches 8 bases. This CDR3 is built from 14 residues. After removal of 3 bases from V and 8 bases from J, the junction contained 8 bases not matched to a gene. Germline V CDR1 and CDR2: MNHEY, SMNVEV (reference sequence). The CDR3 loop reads CASSFNLGQGEAFF. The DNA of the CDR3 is TGTGCCAGCAGTTTCAACCTCGGACAGGGAGAAGCTTTCTTT.